This T cell receptor (beta chain) was identified during a study of technical replicates of blood from several donors. Some clones are missing from TCRdb's copy, which holds only in-frame ones; the method was immunoSEQ multiplex PCR. The sample consists of around 80,000 clones, 95% to 98% of them appearing once. This CDR3 has 14 residues. The germline CDR1 and CDR2 sequences are MNHEY and SVGAGI. Germline trimming cut 7 bases from V and 2 bases from J; bases unmatched to any gene: 4. Sequences were obtained from T cells isolated from PBMCs. V usage is TRBV6-5 and J usage is TRBJ2-3, with TRBD1 matching over 9 bases. The origin of this receptor is a human donor in good health. The CDR3 sequence: CASTTGGDTDTQYF. The CDR3 DNA is TGTGCCAGCACCACAGGGGGCGACACAGATACGCAGTATTTT.